These T cell receptor beta chains were read from a single sample in a study of regulatory T cells in long-lasting Graves disease. TCRdb passed the multiplex PCR reads through MiXCR, listing each CDR3 protein once. In the table there are hundreds of thousands of distinct CDR3 sequences, 15% to 20% of which are singletons. Separately, the same data were catalogued under a study of T cells in Graves' hyperthyroidism and ophthalmopathy.

The sample in question was peripheral blood mononuclear cells (PBMCs), obtained at new diagnosis, from a patient treated with antithyroid drugs. The receptor source for this set is a man between 18 and 35 years old with Graves disease. Each CDR3 is given with its conserved first and last residue. The D gene is left open where the match is weak. Part of the rows lack a size; the others show once, few, many or a class for expanded clones.

D: TRBD1; J: TRBJ2-5; size: many; V: TRBV29-1; DNA: TGCAGCGTTGATAATCGACAGGGCTTCCAAGAGACCCAGTACTTC; CDR3: CSVDNRQGFQETQYF
D: -; J: TRBJ2-5; size: many; V: TRBV2; DNA: TGTGCCAGCAGCCGGTTCCCCCAAGAGACCCAGTACTTC; CDR3: CASSRFPQETQYF
D: -; J: TRBJ2-7; size: few; V: TRBV28; DNA: TGTGCCAGCAGTCGGCCCCCCGGCGGGCAGTACTTC; CDR3: CASSRPPGGQYF
D: -; J: TRBJ1-1; size: many; V: TRBV20-1; DNA: TGCAGTGCTAGAGATCACCGCCTCGGGATCATGAACACTGAAGCTTTCTTT; CDR3: CSARDHRLGIMNTEAFF
D: -; J: TRBJ2-1; size: -; V: TRBV6-2/TRBV6-3; DNA: TGTGCCAGCAGACGACAGGGGAGCGGGGCTTACAATGAGCAGTTCTTC; CDR3: CASRRQGSGAYNEQFF
D: -; J: TRBJ2-3; size: many; V: TRBV20-1; DNA: TGCAGTGCTCGGATAGCGAGGGGCACAGATACGCAGTATTTT; CDR3: CSARIARGTDTQYF
D: TRBD2; J: TRBJ2-3; size: many; V: TRBV5-5; DNA: TGTGCCAGCAGCCCAAAAGCCGGGACTAGCGGTAGCACAGATACGCAGTATTTT; CDR3: CASSPKAGTSGSTDTQYF
D: -; J: TRBJ2-3; size: few; V: TRBV9; DNA: TGTGCCAGCAGCGTCCGAGATACGCAGTATTTT; CDR3: CASSVRDTQYF
D: -; J: TRBJ2-3; size: many; V: TRBV18; DNA: TGTGCCAGCTCACCACCCTCAGGCGGAGCAGATACGCAGTATTTT; CDR3: CASSPPSGGADTQYF
D: TRBD2; J: TRBJ2-2; size: few; V: TRBV7-9; DNA: TGTGCCAGCAGCTTCGGGACTAGCGGGACCGGGGAGCTGTTTTTT; CDR3: CASSFGTSGTGELFF
D: TRBD1; J: TRBJ1-2; size: many; V: TRBV30; DNA: TGTGCCAGAAGACAGGGAGACGGCTACACCTTC; CDR3: CARRQGDGYTF
D: -; J: TRBJ2-7; size: few; V: TRBV12-3/TRBV12-4; DNA: TGTGCCAGCAGTTTAGAGGGATCCGTCTACGAGCAGTACTTC; CDR3: CASSLEGSVYEQYF
D: -; J: TRBJ2-1; size: -; V: TRBV3-1; DNA: TGTGCCAGCAGCCAAGTGGGGACGTCCGATGAGCAGTTCTTC; CDR3: CASSQVGTSDEQFF
D: -; J: TRBJ2-1; size: many; V: TRBV27; DNA: TGTGCCAGCAGTCCGCAGACCCGACTCCCTCGCGATGAGCAGTTCTTC; CDR3: CASSPQTRLPRDEQFF
D: -; J: TRBJ1-2; size: -; V: TRBV11-2; DNA: TGTGCCAGCAGCCACGAAGGGTTGAACGGCTACACCTTC; CDR3: CASSHEGLNGYTF
D: -; J: TRBJ1-5; size: few; V: TRBV10-3; DNA: TGTGCCATCAGTGAGCGGCAGGGGACCGGGCAGCCCCAGCATTTT; CDR3: CAISERQGTGQPQHF
D: -; J: TRBJ1-2; size: many; V: TRBV3-1; DNA: TGTGCCAGCAGCCTTTACAGAAACTATGGCTACACCTTC; CDR3: CASSLYRNYGYTF
D: -; J: TRBJ2-3; size: -; V: TRBV3-1; DNA: TGTGCCAGCAGCCCTACAGGTCCGGGTGGAGATACGCAGTATTTT; CDR3: CASSPTGPGGDTQYF
D: -; J: TRBJ2-2; size: -; V: TRBV29-1; DNA: TGCAGCGCCGGTGGACAGATGAGCGGGGAGCTGTTTTTT; CDR3: CSAGGQMSGELFF
D: TRBD2; J: TRBJ2-1; size: many; V: TRBV2; DNA: TGTGCCAGCAGCAACGGACTAGCCAATGAGCAGTTCTTC; CDR3: CASSNGLANEQFF
D: -; J: TRBJ2-3; size: few; V: TRBV20-1; DNA: TGCAGTGCTAGAGACCCAGGGCCAGATACGCAGTATTTT; CDR3: CSARDPGPDTQYF
D: -; J: TRBJ1-4; size: -; V: TRBV7-3; DNA: TGCGCCAGCAGCTCCCCGGGCCAGGGCGAAAAACTGTTTTTT; CDR3: CASSSPGQGEKLFF
D: TRBD2; J: TRBJ2-1; size: many; V: TRBV6-2/TRBV6-3; DNA: TGTGCCAGCAGCCACCCGGGACTAGCGGGAGTCAATGAGCAGTTCTTC; CDR3: CASSHPGLAGVNEQFF
D: -; J: TRBJ1-1; size: -; V: TRBV7-9; DNA: TGTGCCAGCAGCTTAAGGCAGGGGCAAAACACTGAAGCTTTCTTT; CDR3: CASSLRQGQNTEAFF
D: -; J: TRBJ2-5; size: -; V: TRBV6-9; DNA: TGTGCCAGCAGTTACGCTTACAGGGGGGGAGAGACCCAGTACTTC; CDR3: CASSYAYRGGETQYF
D: -; J: TRBJ2-3; size: few; V: TRBV30; DNA: TGTGCCTGGAGCTCCACTGGGGGCACAGATACGCAGTATTTT; CDR3: CAWSSTGGTDTQYF
D: TRBD1; J: TRBJ1-6; size: few; V: TRBV19; DNA: TGTGCCAGTAGTATGGACAGGGGGCGAGGGCCCCTCCACTTT; CDR3: CASSMDRGRGPLHF
D: -; J: TRBJ1-2; size: -; V: TRBV18; DNA: TGTGCCAGCTCGCGCGGACAGCAGGTCTATGGCTACACCTTC; CDR3: CASSRGQQVYGYTF
D: -; J: TRBJ1-2; size: many; V: TRBV29-1; DNA: TGCAGCGTTGAGGGCTGGAACTATGGCTACACCTTC; CDR3: CSVEGWNYGYTF
D: TRBD1; J: TRBJ1-6; size: few; V: TRBV10-3; DNA: TGTGCCATCAGTGATGACAGGGGACGAACAAATTCACCCCTCCACTTT; CDR3: CAISDDRGRTNSPLHF
D: -; J: TRBJ1-4; size: once; V: TRBV6-2/TRBV6-3; DNA: TGTGCCAGCATGGGAACAACTAATGGAAAACTGTTTTTT; CDR3: CASMGTTNGKLFF
D: -; J: TRBJ2-2; size: -; V: TRBV6-1; DNA: TGTGCCATCGTAGAACAGGGATTTGGCGGGGAGCTGTTTTTT; CDR3: CAIVEQGFGGELFF
D: TRBD2; J: TRBJ2-5; size: -; V: TRBV29-1; DNA: TGCAGCGGCGGGGGTAGCCCCGGGACCCAGTACTTC; CDR3: CSGGGSPGTQYF
D: TRBD2; J: TRBJ2-5; size: many; V: TRBV12-3/TRBV12-4; DNA: TGTGCCAGCAGCCCGACTAGCCAGACCCAGTACTTC; CDR3: CASSPTSQTQYF
D: TRBD2; J: TRBJ2-7; size: few; V: TRBV20-1; DNA: TGCAGTGCCCTCACTAGCGACTCCTACGAGCAGTACTTC; CDR3: CSALTSDSYEQYF
D: TRBD1; J: TRBJ2-7; size: few; V: TRBV5-1; DNA: TGCGCCAGCAGCTCCCGAGGACAGGGGATAACCTACGAGCAGTACTTC; CDR3: CASSSRGQGITYEQYF
D: TRBD2; J: TRBJ2-1; size: -; V: TRBV5-5; DNA: TGTGCCAGCCAGACTAGCGGGAGTTATGAGCAGTTCTTC; CDR3: CASQTSGSYEQFF
D: -; J: TRBJ2-5; size: many; V: TRBV29-1; DNA: TGCAGCGTTGCCCAGGGCCCACGGGAGACCCAGTACTTC; CDR3: CSVAQGPRETQYF
D: -; J: TRBJ2-1; size: many; V: TRBV28; DNA: TGTGCCAGCAGTTTACGACTTCACGGACACAATGAGCAGTTCTTC; CDR3: CASSLRLHGHNEQFF
D: -; J: TRBJ1-5; size: -; V: TRBV19; DNA: TGTGCCAGCAGAGAGTCGGGGCAGGGCAATCAGCCCCAGCATTTT; CDR3: CASRESGQGNQPQHF
D: -; J: TRBJ2-5; size: few; V: TRBV2; DNA: TGTGCCAGCGGTAGGGCACCGGGGTACGAGACCCAGTACTTC; CDR3: CASGRAPGYETQYF
D: TRBD1; J: TRBJ1-2; size: many; V: TRBV20-1; DNA: TGCAGTGCTAGAGATCACAGGGGGGCCGTCTATGGCTACACCTTC; CDR3: CSARDHRGAVYGYTF
D: -; J: TRBJ2-1; size: many; V: TRBV30; DNA: TGTGCCTGGAGTCGGGAAGGGAATGAGCAGTTCTTC; CDR3: CAWSREGNEQFF
D: TRBD2; J: TRBJ2-3; size: few; V: TRBV12-3/TRBV12-4; DNA: TGTGCCAGCAGTTTGGGCGGGAGGGCCGGGACAGATACGCAGTATTTT; CDR3: CASSLGGRAGTDTQYF
D: TRBD1; J: TRBJ1-4; size: many; V: TRBV18; DNA: TGTGCCAGCTCAGCGGACAGGTCGAATGAAAAACTGTTTTTT; CDR3: CASSADRSNEKLFF
D: TRBD1; J: TRBJ2-5; size: -; V: TRBV27; DNA: TGTGCCAGCAGTTCGGTGCCGGGACAGGGCAGGGGAGAGACCCAGTACTTC; CDR3: CASSSVPGQGRGETQYF